This T cell receptor (beta chain) is drawn from a study of blood T cell repertoires in COVID-19 (TCRdb year 2020). In terms of the full investigation: Samples from collaborators originated in the United States, Italy and Spain and spanned both the acute and convalescent phases of COVID-19. The material from the prospective study consisted of cDNA or gDNA derived from T cells, B-cell-depleted T cells, or PBMCs. The samples were drawn from two sources: the first 160 participants of the ongoing ImmuneRACE study, and 1,254 subjects contributed by 6 global collaborators. The repertoires were made available in a free public database intended to serve as a resource for research on the immune response to SARS-CoV-2. Sample metadata almost always included a de-identified subject ID, COVID-19 status, age in years and sex. The dataset comprised deeply sampled blood TCRbeta repertoires from subjects exposed to, actively infected with, or recovered from COVID-19. Where HLA class I and class II types were available, the types were taken from metadata supplied by the sample provider, not from assay-based typing. Overall study outcomes, separate from this receptor: The amount of clinical and demographic metadata varied by source and participant and was provided uncurated.

One collaborating source in Seattle enrolled patients during active infection and followed them longitudinally through the course of disease. Whole blood was collected in K2EDTA tubes by collaborating institutions according to the institutions' own protocols. For TCRbeta analysis, collaborator samples were shipped as frozen whole blood, as isolated PBMCs, or as DNA extracted from either sample type. Remarks on this clone: Its binding antigen is unknown. No per-base quality is available; no much larger clone lies one base away.

The germline V gene (reference sequence) provides CDR1 PRHDT and CDR2 FYEKMQ. Trimming leaves V shorter by 5 bases and J shorter by 4 bases, with the junction holding 6 bases beyond the gene matches. CDR3 length: 15 amino acids, cysteine to phenylalanine. Of all the DNA, just the CDR3 is kept, 45 bases in frame from base 1. TCRbeta CDR3 regions were amplified from genomic DNA using the immunoSEQ Assay, a bias-controlled multiplex PCR. The study's processing was this. The number of nucleated cells in each sample was estimated by amplification of reference gene primers within the assay. To quantify the absolute abundance of each unique TCRbeta CDR3 rearrangement, sequence reads were collapsed and filtered. For each sample, productive Simpson clonality was calculated as the square root of Simpson's diversity index across productive rearrangements. TCRdb carries this immuneACCESS record with in-frame sequences only. Its versions omit some clonotypes, under half of them owing to an unresolved V gene in the studies checked, with the rest unexplained. V, J and clone size were drawn from that table, and D and trimming were deduced from the DNA. The sample table contains 150,000 to 200,000 clones; only one count was recorded for approximately 90% of them. Around an eighth of the sample is held by the ten biggest clonotypes.

The V gene is TRBV13 and the J gene is TRBJ1-2; 11 of the junction bases match TRBD1. Sequencing input: peripheral blood. The sequence derives from a woman aged 70-85 years with COVID-19, enrolled during active disease. The sequence in DNA is TGTGCCAGCAGCCCAGGACAGGGGGCTGGCTATGGCTACACCTTC. This sequence encodes CASSPGQGAGYGYTF.